The rows below give T cell receptor beta chains drawn from one sample of a study of T cell responses to AZD1222 COVID-19 vaccine. TCRdb's table, derived via immunoSEQ multiplex PCR, lists solely in-frame clones and lacks some. The sample holds approximately 84,000 clones, roughly 80% seen once. Material: peripheral blood, obtained 28 days after the second AZD1222 dose. Source of these receptors: an adult who received the AZD1222 COVID-19 vaccine. Both conserved end residues are part of each CDR3. Each record gives: V gene, clone size, D gene, J gene, CDR3 protein, CDR3 DNA. D genes are given only for firm matches. Clone size is shown for a subset of rows, as once, few, many or a class of expanded clone.

>TRBV5-4|.|TRBD2|TRBJ2-3
CASSSAGLAGDTDTQYF
TGTGCCAGCAGCTCCGCTGGCCTAGCGGGAGACACAGATACGCAGTATTTT
>TRBV30|.|.|TRBJ1-1
CAWSRDLNTEAFF
TGTGCCTGGAGTAGGGACTTGAACACTGAAGCTTTCTTT
>TRBV18|.|.|TRBJ2-7
CASSPPNQGTYEQYF
TGTGCCAGCTCACCACCGAACCAGGGAACCTACGAGCAGTACTTC
>TRBV27|.|.|TRBJ1-6
CASSLRETSSPLHF
TGTGCCAGCAGTTTAAGGGAAACAAGTTCACCCCTCCACTTT
>TRBV7-9|.|.|TRBJ1-2
CASSLGTMEGYTF
TGTGCCAGCAGCTTAGGGACAATGGAGGGCTACACCTTC
>TRBV24-1|few|TRBD1|TRBJ2-1
CATRGTGNEQFF
TGTGCCACCAGGGGGACAGGGAATGAGCAGTTCTTC
>TRBV7-8|.|.|TRBJ1-2
CASSLGATNYGYTF
TGTGCCAGCAGCTTAGGGGCAACTAACTATGGCTACACCTTC
>TRBV28|once|.|TRBJ1-3
CASSPGLSGNTIYF
TGTGCCAGCAGTCCGGGACTATCTGGAAACACCATATATTTT
>TRBV15|.|.|TRBJ2-1
CATSRLGQGTNNEQFF
TGTGCCACCAGCAGACTTGGGCAGGGGACCAACAATGAGCAGTTCTTC
>TRBV7-3|.|.|TRBJ1-3
CASSLNRSPGNTIYF
TGTGCCAGCAGCTTAAACCGCAGTCCTGGAAACACCATATATTTT
>TRBV5-6|few|.|TRBJ1-4
CASSLGMGNEKLFF
TGTGCCAGCAGCTTGGGCATGGGTAATGAAAAACTGTTTTTT
>TRBV9|.|.|TRBJ1-5
CASSPDLLPSQPQHF
TGTGCCAGCAGCCCGGACTTGCTCCCGAGCCAGCCCCAGCATTTT
>TRBV28|.|.|TRBJ2-4
CASHNSGIQYF
TGTGCCAGTCACAACAGTGGGATTCAGTACTTC
>TRBV5-8|.|TRBD1|TRBJ1-2
CASSPRTGARGYTF
TGTGCCAGCAGCCCCCGGACAGGGGCTCGAGGCTACACCTTC
>TRBV28|few|.|TRBJ1-2
CASSAGLYGYTF
TGTGCCAGCAGCGCAGGGCTCTATGGCTACACCTTC
>TRBV9|few|.|TRBJ2-7
CASSVEAGTYEQYF
TGTGCCAGCAGCGTAGAGGCAGGGACCTACGAGCAGTACTTC
>TRBV28|.|.|TRBJ2-4
CASSLLGGSYF
TGTGCCAGCAGTTTACTAGGCGGGTCCTACTTC
>TRBV9|.|.|TRBJ2-5
CASSVGQGVRSETQYF
TGTGCCAGCAGCGTAGGGCAAGGGGTTAGATCAGAGACCCAGTACTTC
>TRBV5-1|.|.|TRBJ2-3
CASSFGTGYADTQYF
TGCGCCAGCAGCTTTGGTACAGGGTATGCAGATACGCAGTATTTT
>TRBV5-6|few|.|TRBJ2-2
CASSFVAGELFF
TGTGCCAGCAGCTTTGTTGCCGGGGAGCTGTTTTTT
>TRBV7-6|.|.|TRBJ1-6
CASSSREAAYNSPLHF
TGTGCCAGCAGCTCCAGGGAGGCCGCTTATAATTCACCCCTCCACTTT
>TRBV27|.|TRBD2|TRBJ2-7
CASSMLLAGTYEQYF
TGTGCCAGCAGTATGCTACTAGCGGGGACCTACGAGCAGTACTTC
>TRBV3-1/TRBV3-2|.|.|TRBJ2-4
CASSPGKDKNIQYF
TGTGCCAGCAGCCCCGGGAAAGATAAAAACATTCAGTACTTC
>TRBV18|.|.|TRBJ1-2
CASSEADYGYTF
TGTGCCAGCTCAGAGGCAGACTATGGCTACACCTTC
>TRBV28|once|TRBD1|TRBJ2-7
CASSLTGQMSSYEQYF
TGTGCCAGCAGTCTCACGGGACAGATGAGCTCCTACGAGCAGTACTTC
>TRBV4-1|.|.|TRBJ1-4
CASSQDLLATNEKLFF
TGCGCCAGCAGCCAAGATCTTCTGGCAACTAATGAAAAACTGTTTTTT
>TRBV19|.|TRBD1|TRBJ1-1
CASSMGQFSEAFF
TGTGCCAGTAGTATGGGACAGTTTAGTGAAGCTTTCTTT
>TRBV7-8|.|.|TRBJ1-1
CASSPPWTEAFF
TGTGCCAGCAGCCCCCCCTGGACTGAAGCTTTCTTT
>TRBV28|.|.|TRBJ1-2
CASRGDGRGVGYTF
TGTGCCAGCCGTGGGGACGGAAGAGGGGTAGGCTACACCTTC
>TRBV20-1|.|.|TRBJ2-2
CSARETGELFF
TGCAGTGCTAGGGAAACCGGGGAGCTGTTTTTT
>TRBV4-2|.|.|TRBJ1-1
CASSQSSGYVNTEAFF
TGTGCCAGCAGCCAGTCCTCAGGGTACGTGAACACTGAAGCTTTCTTT
>TRBV27|few|.|TRBJ1-2
CASSLRSTPLPIHGYTF
TGTGCCAGCAGTTTAAGATCAACCCCCCTCCCAATACATGGCTACACCTTC
>TRBV19|.|TRBD1|TRBJ2-7
CASSILGQVQQYF
TGTGCCAGTAGTATCCTCGGACAGGTCCAGCAGTACTTC
>TRBV27|.|.|TRBJ1-1
CASSSRGGLSFDEAFF
TGTGCCAGCAGCTCCCGGGGGGGGCTAAGTTTTGATGAAGCTTTCTTT
>TRBV5-1|.|TRBD1|TRBJ1-2
CASSLDRGGYGYTF
TGCGCCAGCAGCTTGGACAGGGGAGGGTATGGCTACACCTTC
>TRBV28|.|TRBD1|TRBJ1-1
CASRQQGVNTEAFF
TGTGCCAGCAGACAACAGGGGGTGAACACTGAAGCTTTCTTT
>TRBV5-1|.|TRBD2|TRBJ2-1
CASSATGTSSNEQFF
TGCGCCAGCAGCGCCACCGGGACTAGCTCCAATGAGCAGTTCTTC
>TRBV7-2|.|.|TRBJ1-1
CASSQFGTLTTEAFF
TGTGCCAGCAGCCAATTCGGGACCCTAACCACTGAAGCTTTCTTT
>TRBV27|.|.|TRBJ1-1
CASRTGLNTEAFF
TGTGCCAGCAGAACAGGGTTAAACACTGAAGCTTTCTTT
>TRBV23-1|.|.|TRBJ1-2
CASSHRSVPGYGYTF
TGCGCCAGCAGTCACCGCTCTGTACCCGGTTATGGCTACACCTTC
>TRBV6-5|.|.|TRBJ2-2
CASSYVGRGKTGELFF
TGTGCCAGCAGTTACGTTGGGAGGGGGAAAACCGGGGAGCTGTTTTTT
>TRBV27|.|TRBD1|TRBJ1-1
CASSLSVQGTTEAFF
TGTGCCAGCAGTTTATCGGTACAGGGGACCACTGAAGCTTTCTTT
>TRBV9|.|.|TRBJ2-1
CASSVGTALNEQFF
TGTGCCAGCAGCGTAGGGACGGCCCTCAATGAGCAGTTCTTC
>TRBV2|.|.|TRBJ1-1
CASTEGLDAFF
TGTGCCAGCACTGAGGGACTTGATGCTTTCTTT
>TRBV19|.|TRBD1|TRBJ2-7
CASSIAGTVTYEQYF
TGTGCCAGTAGTATAGCGGGGACAGTGACCTACGAGCAGTACTTC
>TRBV6-2/TRBV6-3|.|.|TRBJ2-7
CASSFSQLTYEQYF
TGTGCCAGCAGTTTTTCACAGTTAACCTACGAGCAGTACTTC
>TRBV14|.|TRBD2|TRBJ2-3
CASSQLAGGNTDTQYF
TGTGCCAGCAGCCAACTGGCGGGAGGAAACACAGATACGCAGTATTTT
>TRBV30|.|.|TRBJ1-5
CAWSVQGNQPQHF
TGTGCCTGGAGTGTACAAGGAAATCAGCCCCAGCATTTT
>TRBV10-3|.|TRBD2|TRBJ2-1
CAISESRTSIQNEQFF
TGTGCCATCAGTGAGTCTAGGACTAGCATACAGAATGAGCAGTTCTTC
>TRBV7-9|few|TRBD2|TRBJ2-7
CASSLFAGGPYEQYF
TGTGCCAGCAGCTTATTTGCGGGAGGGCCCTACGAGCAGTACTTC